Reported below is one T cell receptor (beta chain). This clonotype is a singleton in its sample. Its target antigen remains unknown. A read error is likely, as this CDR3 ends without the conserved phenylalanine or tryptophan. The germline V gene yields SQVTM for CDR1 and ANQGSEA for CDR2. Including both end residues, the CDR3 is 14 amino acids long. Only CDR3 DNA is held: 42 bases, read in frame from base 1. TCR repertoires of sorted CD4+ and CD8+ blood T cells from severe aplastic anemia patients and healthy subjects were deep-sequenced in the study. Ficoll-Paque density gradient centrifugation was used to isolate peripheral blood mononuclear cells. Before DNA extraction, CD4+ and CD8+ T cells were sorted by FACS or by magnetic beads. This specimen belongs to a study of CD8+CD57+ T cells in acquired aplastic anemia (dated by TCRdb to between 2017 and 2018). Broadly, across the study: A mean of about 3.2 ug of DNA, ranging from about 0.2 to 27.4 ug, was extracted from sorted CD4+ and CD8+ cells. What the study reported, not specific to this receptor: No significant difference in CD8+ Simpson's diversity was found between patients and healthy controls (P=0.060). Approximately 31 CD8+ CDR3 sequences were found in both patients and controls but appeared to be highly expressed in patients and within the immunodominant clones of the patients.

TCR beta VDJ combination and CDR3 sequence profiling used genomic DNA as the template. TCR repertoire sequencing was run on an Illumina HiSeq 2000. From the authors' description of their analysis: Repertoire assessment relied on Simpson's diversity index, CDR3 size and DJ length profiles, and TRBV/TRBJ rearrangement plots. The immunodominant clone was defined as the most abundant DNA sequence in deep sequencing data. CDR3 amino acid sequences were checked for sharing between subjects and were compared against published repertoires and the VDJdb database. The raw public reads went through TCRdb reprocessing: fastp at Q25, MiXCR clone calling, in-frame beta chains kept. CDR3 protein duplicates are merged, each entry listing the most common genes and DNA. V and J calls and clone size were set by TCRdb, not the authors. For this sample the table gives 200,000 or so distinct CDR3 sequences, of which around three fifths were detected only once. The ten largest account for around 42% of the sample.

Source material: sorted CD4+, CD8+, or CD8+CD57+ T cells (not recorded which) from PBMCs. Recombination linked TRBV29-1 to TRBJ2-1; 8 bases in the junction line up with TRBD2. This clonotype was obtained from a human donor with severe aplastic anemia or a healthy control (not recorded which). CDR3 protein: CSVKLADSYNEQFL. The DNA sequence follows: TGCAGCGTGAAACTAGCGGACTCCTACAATGAACAGTTCCTC.